Following are 13 T cell receptor beta chains from one sample sequenced in a study of shared clonotypes between healthy human individuals (dated by TCRdb to 2020 to 2021). The library was produced with the immunoSEQ multiplex PCR assay. The table was pulled from immuneACCESS by TCRdb, which kept in-frame rearrangements only. Such tables lose some clones; where checked, under half of the loss comes from unresolved V genes, and the rest has no known cause. This sample gives about 2.5 million clones in total; about 90% of them show up just once. The top ten constitute 0.37% of the sample. The specimen was naive CD4+ T cells from PBMCs. Reading the label with the study, this specimen's cell subset or site is: CD45RA+ positively selected. Every receptor here comes from a young man in good health. Some clones in this sample may be carry-over from other donors' samples.

This chain uses TRBV5-1 with TRBJ2-2; D unclear. The CDR3 covers 15 residues. V shed 6 bases and J shed 3 bases, with 15 bases lying between them. From germline, CDR1 is SGHRS and CDR2 YFSETQ. This CDR3 reads CASTPRSRDTGELFF. The CDR3 DNA reads as TGCGCCAGCACCCCACGGAGCAGAGACACCGGGGAGCTGTTTTTT. Filled out from reference TRBV5-1 and TRBJ2-2, the complete variable domain reads KAGVTQTPRYLIKTRGQQVTLSCSPISGHRSVSWYQQTPGQGLQFLFEYFSETQRNKGNFPGRFSGRQFSNSRSEMNVSTLELGDSALYLCASTPRSRDTGELFFGEGSRLTVL.

The chain uses TRBV28 and TRBJ2-6, with a weak D call TRBD1 (7 bases). V lost 10 bases to trimming and J lost 2 bases, with 12 bases between them. This CDR3 contains 14 residues. The V gene's germline CDR1 is MDHEN and CDR2 SYDVKM. The CDR3 spells CAIAGTAGANVLTF. In DNA form, the CDR3 reads TGTGCCATTGCGGGGACAGCTGGGGCCAACGTCCTGACTTTC.

The CDR3 bases are TGTGCCAGTAGTGCGCCGTGGTTAGGGGAAAACACTGAAGCTTTCTTT. Residues: CASSAPWLGENTEAFF. The chain is built from TRBV19 and TRBJ1-1, with D tentatively TRBD1 (5 bases). The CDR3 loop spans 16 amino acids. V was shortened by 5 bases and J by 2 bases, with 18 bases between the two germline ends. CDR1 LNHDA and CDR2 SQIVND come from the germline V gene (reference sequence).

This clone appeared once. The chain recombines TRBV12-2 with TRBJ1-2. TRBV12-2 is listed as a pseudogene. This CDR3 has 16 amino acids. CDR3 amino acids: CASRSKLRGGYYGYTF. The DNA of the CDR3 is TGTGCAAGTCGCTCAAAGCTTCGGGGCGGCTACTATGGCTACACCTTC.

V usage is TRBV6-5 and J usage is TRBJ1-1; D gene unclear. The CDR3 totals 11 residues. V was trimmed by 7 bases and J by 3 bases, leaving 6 bases between them. Germline loops: CDR1 MNHEY, CDR2 SVGAGI. This CDR3 is CASMTDTEAFF. The DNA of the CDR3 is TGTGCCAGCATGACGGACACTGAAGCTTTCTTT.

V and J are TRBV6-5 and TRBJ2-2; possible D gene TRBD1, 6 bases. V was cut by 3 bases and J by 1 base, with 12 bases left in between. CDR1 is MNHEY, CDR2 SVGAGI, per germline. The CDR3 consists of 16 residues. This CDR3 reads CASSYKRGGNTGELFF. The CDR3 DNA follows: TGTGCCAGCAGTTATAAGAGAGGGGGGAACACCGGGGAGCTGTTTTTT.

The chain couples TRBV7-2 to TRBJ2-7, with a tentative D call TRBD1 (5 bases). The V end lost 0 bases, the J end lost 2 bases, and 8 bases lay between the germline ends. Germline values: CDR1 SGHTA, CDR2 FQGNSA. CDR3 length: 14 amino acids. CDR3 protein: CASSLAVRAYEQYF. Written as DNA, the CDR3 is TGTGCCAGCAGCTTAGCGGTCAGGGCCTACGAGCAGTACTTC.

This chain joins TRBV6-5 and TRBJ1-2; the match to TRBD1 covers 7 bases. V lost 6 bases to trimming and J lost 5 bases; unmatched junction nucleotides: 6. Germline loops: CDR1 MNHEY, CDR2 SVGAGI. The CDR3 contains 13 residues. CDR3 sequence (DNA): TGTGCCAGCAGACCAACAGGGGAATATGGCTACACCTTC. It is translated as CASRPTGEYGYTF.

This rearrangement joins TRBV5-1 to TRBJ2-1; 12 bases match TRBD2. With 4 bases clipped from V and 9 bases from J, the junction kept 8 bases outside the gene matches. The V gene's germline CDR1 is SGHRS and CDR2 YFSETQ. The CDR3 is made up of 15 amino acids. The CDR3 region is CASSPLAGGGGEQFF. For the CDR3, the DNA is TGCGCCAGCAGCCCGCTAGCGGGAGGGGGGGGTGAGCAGTTCTTC.

The chain is built from TRBV7-2 and TRBJ1-2; no firm D call. The CDR3 loop spans 14 amino acids. The germline V gene encodes CDR1 SGHTA and CDR2 FQGNSA. Trimming removed 5 bases at V and 4 bases at J, with 14 bases between. The DNA of the CDR3 is TGTGCCAGCAGCGCCCGGGAGGCCGGCTATGGCTACACCTTC. Protein: CASSAREAGYGYTF.

This chain uses TRBV5-1 with TRBJ2-5, with D uncertain. The CDR3 has 15 amino acids. Per the germline V gene, CDR1 is SGHRS and CDR2 is YFSETQ. The V end was cut by 4 bases, the J end by 0 bases, with 13 bases between. CDR3 sequence: CASSGDGRNQETQYF. CDR3 nucleotides: TGCGCCAGCAGCGGGGATGGACGGAACCAAGAGACCCAGTACTTC.

The chain couples TRBV18 to TRBJ2-1, with 11 bases matching TRBD2. The CDR3 has 15 amino acids. CDR1 KGHSH and CDR2 LQKENI come from the germline V gene. V was pared by 6 bases and J by 5 bases, with 6 bases of the junction left unmatched. This CDR3 is CASSPGLAGHNEQFF. In DNA form, the CDR3 reads TGTGCCAGCTCGCCCGGACTAGCGGGCCACAATGAGCAGTTCTTC.

The chain employs TRBV18 and TRBJ1-3; D unclear. The CDR3 consists of 15 residues. Germline CDR1 KGHSH, CDR2 LQKENI. V was trimmed by 0 bases and J by 4 bases, leaving 10 bases between them. In DNA, the CDR3 is TGTGCCAGCTCACCACCTGAGTCCGTGGGAAACACCATATATTTT. It translates to CASSPPESVGNTIYF.